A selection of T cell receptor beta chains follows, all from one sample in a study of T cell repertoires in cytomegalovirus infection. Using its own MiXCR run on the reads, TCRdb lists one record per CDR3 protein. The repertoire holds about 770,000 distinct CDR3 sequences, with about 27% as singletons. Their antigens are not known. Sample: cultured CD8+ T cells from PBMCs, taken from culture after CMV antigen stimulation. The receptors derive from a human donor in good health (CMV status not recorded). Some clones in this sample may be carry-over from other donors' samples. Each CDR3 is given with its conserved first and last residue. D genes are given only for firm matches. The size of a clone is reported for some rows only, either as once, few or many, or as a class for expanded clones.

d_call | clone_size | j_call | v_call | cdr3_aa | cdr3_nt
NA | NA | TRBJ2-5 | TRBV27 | CASSPEGDNQETQYF | TGTGCCAGCAGCCCCGAAGGGGACAACCAAGAGACCCAGTACTTC
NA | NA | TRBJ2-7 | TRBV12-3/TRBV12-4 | CASSFSRWGYEQYF | TGTGCCAGCAGTTTTTCTCGGTGGGGCTACGAGCAGTACTTC
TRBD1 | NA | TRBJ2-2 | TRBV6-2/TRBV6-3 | CASSYTVTGWGTGELFF | TGTGCCAGCAGTTATACCGTGACAGGGTGGGGCACCGGGGAGCTGTTTTTT
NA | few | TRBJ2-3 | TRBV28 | CASSLGPFTDTQYF | TGTGCCAGCAGTTTAGGTCCTTTCACAGATACGCAGTATTTT
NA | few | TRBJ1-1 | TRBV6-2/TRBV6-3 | CASSNRAMNTEAFF | TGTGCCAGCAGCAACAGGGCAATGAACACTGAAGCTTTCTTT
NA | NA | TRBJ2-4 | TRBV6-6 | CASRGQSYIQYF | TGTGCCAGCAGAGGACAGTCGTACATTCAGTACTTC
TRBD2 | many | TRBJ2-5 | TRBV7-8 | CASSLGVYPGLAGKETQYF | TGTGCCAGCAGCTTAGGTGTTTATCCGGGACTAGCGGGGAAAGAGACCCAGTACTTC
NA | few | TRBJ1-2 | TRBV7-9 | CASSLIDGYTF | TGTGCCAGCAGCTTAATCGATGGCTACACCTTC
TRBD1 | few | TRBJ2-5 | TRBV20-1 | CSASGTGIQETQYF | TGCAGTGCTTCCGGGACAGGGATACAAGAGACCCAGTACTTC
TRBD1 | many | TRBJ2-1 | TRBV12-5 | CASGPDRVYNEQFF | TGTGCTAGTGGTCCGGACAGGGTCTACAATGAGCAGTTCTTC
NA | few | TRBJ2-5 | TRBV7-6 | CASSPEAGETHTMPTETQYF | TGTGCCAGCAGCCCTGAGGCCGGGGAAACACACACAATGCCAACCGAGACCCAGTACTTC
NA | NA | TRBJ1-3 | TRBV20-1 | CSAPGPTVNTIYF | TGCAGTGCTCCTGGGCCTACTGTAAACACCATATATTTT
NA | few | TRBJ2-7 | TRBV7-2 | CASSLEGGVEQYF | TGTGCCAGCAGCTTAGAAGGAGGGGTCGAGCAGTACTTC
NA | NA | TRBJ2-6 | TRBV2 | CASSVGLKRDSGANVLTF | TGTGCCAGCAGTGTAGGTCTCAAAAGAGACTCTGGGGCCAACGTCCTGACTTTC
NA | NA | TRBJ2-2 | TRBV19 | CASSRAPGELVF | TGTGCCAGTAGTAGGGCCCCCGGGGAGCTGGTTTTT
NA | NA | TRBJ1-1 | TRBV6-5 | CASSYSMAGERMNTEAFF | TGTGCCAGCAGTTACTCGATGGCAGGGGAAAGGATGAACACTGAAGCTTTCTTT
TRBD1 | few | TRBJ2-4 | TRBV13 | CASSPLGTGMDIQYF | TGTGCCAGCAGCCCCCTGGGGACAGGGATGGACATTCAGTACTTC
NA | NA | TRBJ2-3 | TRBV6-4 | CASSANLADTQYF | TGTGCCAGCAGCGCAAACCTCGCAGATACGCAGTATTTT
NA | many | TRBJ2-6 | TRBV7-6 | CASGTLSGANVLTF | TGTGCCAGCGGCACCCTCTCAGGGGCCAACGTCCTGACTTTC
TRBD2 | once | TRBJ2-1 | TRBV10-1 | CASSDPSGGAEEFF | TGCGCCAGCAGTGACCCTAGCGGGGGGGCCGAAGAGTTCTTC
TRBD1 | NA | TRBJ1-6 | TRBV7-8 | CASSLEEGAYSPLHF | TGTGCCAGCAGCTTAGAGGAGGGGGCTTATTCACCCCTCCACTTT
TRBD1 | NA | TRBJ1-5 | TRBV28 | CASSNRGSGQPQHF | TGTGCCAGCAGTAACAGGGGATCGGGTCAGCCCCAGCATTTT
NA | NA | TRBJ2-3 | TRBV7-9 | CASSNRLGRTDTQYF | TGTGCCAGCAGTAACCGACTAGGAAGGACAGATACGCAGTATTTT
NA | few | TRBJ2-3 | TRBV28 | CASSFGGESTDTQYF | TGTGCCAGCAGTTTCGGCGGGGAGTCGACAGATACGCAGTATTTT
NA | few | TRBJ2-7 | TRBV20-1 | CSARGRSSYEQYF | TGCAGTGCTAGAGGACGGAGCTCCTACGAGCAGTACTTC
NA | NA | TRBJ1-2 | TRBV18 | CASSSSGTIPYGYTF | TGTGCCAGCTCATCCTCCGGGACAATACCCTATGGCTACACCTTC
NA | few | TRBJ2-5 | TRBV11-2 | CASSPQGVQETQYF | TGTGCCAGCAGCCCACAAGGGGTCCAAGAGACCCAGTACTTC
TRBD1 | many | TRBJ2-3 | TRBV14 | CASSQVYGTGDLDTQYF | TGTGCCAGCAGCCAAGTTTACGGGACAGGGGATCTAGATACGCAGTATTTT
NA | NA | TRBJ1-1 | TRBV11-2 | CASSLAGSSTEAFF | TGTGCCAGCAGCTTAGCGGGGAGTAGCACTGAAGCTTTCTTT
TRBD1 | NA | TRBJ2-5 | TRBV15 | CATSSSPPGQQETQYF | TGTGCCACCAGCAGTTCCCCCCCGGGACAGCAAGAGACCCAGTACTTC
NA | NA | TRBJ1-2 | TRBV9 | CASSPGVGTNYGYTF | TGTGCCAGCAGCCCGGGGGTGGGCACTAACTATGGCTACACCTTC
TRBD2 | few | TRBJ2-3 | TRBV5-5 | CASSLGLAGVGSTDTQYF | TGTGCCAGCAGCTTGGGGCTAGCGGGGGTAGGAAGCACAGATACGCAGTATTTT
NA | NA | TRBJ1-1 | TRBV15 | CATSRYTEAFF | TGTGCCACCAGCAGATACACTGAAGCTTTCTTT
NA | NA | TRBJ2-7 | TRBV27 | CASSLPDSSYEQYF | TGTGCCAGCAGTTTACCGGACAGCTCCTACGAGCAGTACTTC
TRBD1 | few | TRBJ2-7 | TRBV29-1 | CSVTGTGVEQYF | TGCAGCGTCACCGGGACAGGGGTAGAGCAGTACTTC
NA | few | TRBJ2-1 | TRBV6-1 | CASRLTGGLNEQFF | TGTGCCAGCCGTCTGACGGGGGGCCTCAATGAGCAGTTCTTC
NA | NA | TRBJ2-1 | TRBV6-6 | CASSPIPGGLSSYNEQFF | TGTGCCAGCAGCCCAATACCCGGGGGGCTCAGCTCCTACAATGAGCAGTTCTTC